One sample yielded the 5 T cell receptor beta chains listed below, sequenced in a study of response to subunit inactivated influenza vaccine. TCRdb re-called the RT-PCR reads through MiXCR, storing one row per CDR3 protein. Altogether roughly 170,000 distinct CDR3 sequences are present, approximately 9.2% being singletons, with the ten largest covering about a tenth. Specimen: non-naive T cells sorted from PBMCs, collected on the day of vaccination. Every receptor here comes from a man in his fifties or sixties who received an inactivated influenza vaccine.

V is TRBV4-1 and J is TRBJ1-4; unclear D gene. This CDR3 region has 16 residues. The ends were cut back, 3 bases at V and 5 bases at J, with 16 bases in the middle. Germline CDR1 is MGHRA and CDR2 is YSYEKL. The CDR3 protein is CASSQHGPGGNEKLFF. The CDR3 DNA follows: TGCGCCAGCAGCCAGCACGGGCCGGGAGGGAATGAAAAACTGTTTTTT.

In its sample, this clonotype was seen a few times. The rearrangement uses TRBV3-1 and TRBJ2-7, with TRBD2 as a possible D gene (6 bases). The ends were cut back, 3 bases at V and 0 bases at J, with 18 bases in the middle. The CDR3 has 17 residues. CDR1 and CDR2 from the germline V gene are LGHDT and YNNKEL (reference sequence). The chain's CDR3 is CASSQGPLSGDSYEQYF. CDR3 sequence (DNA): TGTGCCAGCAGCCAGGGGCCCCTTAGCGGAGACTCCTACGAGCAGTACTTC.

This clonotype was seen ten or more times. This rearrangement joins TRBV10-3 to TRBJ2-5; TRBD2 agrees at 8 bases. Germline-derived CDR1 and CDR2 are ENHRY and SYGVKD. Trimming cost V 0 bases and J 4 bases; bases outside gene matches: 7. The CDR3 consists of 16 residues. The CDR3 loop is CAISESYLTSVETQYF. In nucleotides, the CDR3 is TGTGCCATCAGTGAGTCGTATCTGACTAGCGTAGAGACCCAGTACTTC.

The chain couples TRBV6-1 to TRBJ2-2; D call uncertain. CDR1 and CDR2 from the germline V gene are MNHNS and SASEGT. CDR3 length equals 13 residues. Trimming took off 1 base at V and 6 bases at J, with 6 bases between the two ends. CDR3 sequence reads: CASSEGLPGELFF. The CDR3 DNA sequence: TGTGCCAGCAGTGAAGGGTTGCCCGGGGAGCTGTTTTTT.

The V call is TRBV21-1, the J call TRBJ2-7. TRBV21-1 is designated a pseudogene. The CDR3 spans 15 residues. The CDR3 region is CASCCVSQISYEQYF. The CDR3 bases are TGTGCCAGCTGTTGTGTTAGCCAGATCTCCTACGAGCAGTACTTC.